This TCR beta chain was identified during a study of human T cells and chemical hapten exposure. Study results and caveats: Donor immune responses may differ from healthy people's, since all donors had alopecia. The study found that PT1 expanded TCR counts correlated positively with patch test score.

TCRdb re-called the RACE reads through MiXCR, storing one row per CDR3 protein. This table holds fewer than 85,000 distinct CDR3 sequences, around 10% found once. This clonotype was seen more than once but under ten times. The antigen remains unidentified. CDR3 length: 16 residues. Trimming left V 0 bases short and J 0 bases short, with 8 bases between. The germline V gene encodes CDR1 MGHRA and CDR2 YSYEKL. Time point given: patch test 2, 6 weeks after DPC sensitization. Treatment meaning: therapeutic diphenylcyclopropenone sensitization with weekly scalp DPC. Venepuncture was done earlier than the placement of each patch test. Unfractionated whole blood yielded the extracted total RNA.

This rearrangement joins TRBV4-1 to TRBJ2-2; D is possibly TRBD1 (5 bases). This receptor was taken from a man younger than 35 with alopecia areata. Some clones in this sample may be carry-over from other donors' samples. This specimen consisted of whole blood, obtained in connection with sensitization to the hapten diphenylcyclopropenone (DPC). The CDR3 region has the DNA TGCGCCAGCAGCCAAGATTGGGGCACGAACACCGGGGAGCTGTTTTTT. Translation: CASSQDWGTNTGELFF.